Listed below are T cell receptor beta chains from one sample, sequenced in a study of T cells in Graves' hyperthyroidism and ophthalmopathy. TCRdb used MiXCR to reprocess the multiplex PCR reads, holding one entry per CDR3 protein. The sample lists roughly 180,000 distinct CDR3 sequences, roughly 10% seen once, with roughly a fifth in the top ten. The sample comprised blood. Every receptor here comes from a woman between 18 and 29 years old with Graves' hyperthyroidism that later progressed to Graves' ophthalmopathy. The conserved cysteine and the conserved F or W are not part of the CDR3 here.

J: TRBJ1-5
V: TRBV7-9
length: 15
CDR3: ASSFSQGAWSNQPQH

J: TRBJ1-2
V: TRBV27
length: 13
CDR3: ASSFSLGQGYGYT

J: TRBJ2-1
V: TRBV2
length: 13
CDR3: ASKGGRGANNEQF

J: TRBJ2-7
V: TRBV11-2
length: 14
CDR3: ASSLRFEGVTYEQY

J: TRBJ1-2
V: TRBV2
length: 10
CDR3: ASRRTVHGYT

J: TRBJ1-2
V: TRBV4-1
length: 14
CDR3: ASSQPTRDRGNSYT

J: TRBJ1-3
V: TRBV20-1
length: 13
CDR3: SASGPPSSGNTIY

J: TRBJ2-1
V: TRBV7-2
length: 11
CDR3: ASIGWVLNEQF

J: TRBJ2-2
V: TRBV4-2
length: 14
CDR3: ASSQEGAGASGELF

J: TRBJ1-6
V: TRBV6-5
length: 14
CDR3: ASSYTQGSDNSPLH

J: TRBJ1-5
V: TRBV28
length: 14
CDR3: ASGLEGTYSNQPQH

J: TRBJ1-1
V: TRBV6-1
length: 11
CDR3: AHTRQGYTEAL

J: TRBJ2-3
V: TRBV20-1
length: 12
CDR3: SADRTTGTDTQY

J: TRBJ2-7
V: TRBV4-2
length: 15
CDR3: ASSQVAGDRVSYEQY

J: TRBJ2-5
V: TRBV18
length: 11
CDR3: ASSPGRQETQY

J: TRBJ2-3
V: TRBV6-1
length: 11
CDR3: ASRRDGTDTQY

J: TRBJ2-4
V: TRBV5-1
length: 21
CDR3: ASSLAAGGSGKGAAGAKNIQY

J: TRBJ2-2
V: TRBV19
length: 13
CDR3: ASSKSRVNTGELF

J: TRBJ1-1
V: TRBV14
length: 12
CDR3: ASNRRGRGTEAF

J: TRBJ2-1
V: TRBV20-1
length: 14
CDR3: SAPSPPNYTDNEQF

J: TRBJ2-5
V: TRBV6-1
length: 14
CDR3: ASSSGQAGVQETQY

J: TRBJ2-2
V: TRBV7-9
length: 15
CDR3: ASSIRTGAGNTGELF

J: TRBJ1-5
V: TRBV9
length: 13
CDR3: ASSVSGVRDQPQH

J: TRBJ1-2
V: TRBV28
length: 16
CDR3: ASTLIRDRGPLSAGYT

J: TRBJ2-7
V: TRBV12-3/TRBV12-4
length: 12
CDR3: ASSPGTSGGEQY

J: TRBJ2-3
V: TRBV5-1
length: 13
CDR3: ASSEGPPLAGTQY

J: TRBJ1-1
V: TRBV13
length: 14
CDR3: ASSPFGQGEHTEAF

J: TRBJ1-2
V: TRBV6-1
length: 15
CDR3: ASRPTPLRQAHYGYT

J: TRBJ2-5
V: TRBV28
length: 12
CDR3: ASSLSGRGETQY

J: TRBJ2-7
V: TRBV4-1
length: 14
CDR3: ASSQVGAGTKHEQY

J: TRBJ2-6
V: TRBV28
length: 12
CDR3: ASSSHSGANVLT

J: TRBJ2-1
V: TRBV24-1
length: 11
CDR3: ATSDGGNNEQF

J: TRBJ1-1
V: TRBV5-1
length: 13
CDR3: ASSTDRGKDAEAF

J: TRBJ2-7
V: TRBV7-3
length: 11
CDR3: ASSLILGDEQY

J: TRBJ2-7
V: TRBV6-1
length: 14
CDR3: ASRRQGAIMGDEQY

J: TRBJ2-1
V: TRBV5-1
length: 12
CDR3: ASKSGGFNNEQF

J: TRBJ2-3
V: TRBV24-1
length: 14
CDR3: ATSDRRGASTDTQY

J: TRBJ2-1
V: TRBV28
length: 15
CDR3: ASSLLLAGGAANEQF

J: TRBJ2-1
V: TRBV6-1
length: 13
CDR3: ASSPDSFVYNEQF

J: TRBJ1-3
V: TRBV24-1
length: 17
CDR3: ATSEPGGDSEVSGNTIY

J: TRBJ1-1
V: TRBV29-1
length: 11
CDR3: SVLQGVGTEAF

J: TRBJ2-1
V: TRBV6-1
length: 13
CDR3: ASRPTSGSGHEQF

J: TRBJ2-4
V: TRBV3-1
length: 12
CDR3: ASSQEGLANIQY

J: TRBJ2-5
V: TRBV20-1
length: 14
CDR3: SASQDGTWVEETQY

J: TRBJ1-2
V: TRBV27
length: 14
CDR3: ASSLFREGLNYGYT

J: TRBJ1-6
V: TRBV11-2
length: 15
CDR3: ASSLDRWVIDNSPLH

J: TRBJ2-2
V: TRBV4-1
length: 12
CDR3: ASSQAGQPGELF

J: TRBJ2-1
V: TRBV2
length: 10
CDR3: ASSSFSRAQF

J: TRBJ1-4
V: TRBV20-1
length: 14
CDR3: SARARRTGGHEKLF

J: TRBJ2-3
V: TRBV6-1
length: 11
CDR3: ASSYLGADTQY